Following are 26 T cell receptor beta chains from one sample sequenced in a study of human T cells and chemical hapten exposure. TCRdb processed the RACE reads anew with MiXCR; each CDR3 protein has one entry. The table shows tens of thousands of distinct CDR3 sequences, with roughly 8.8% occurring only once. Time point described: pre-sensitization, week 0. Specified treatment: therapeutic diphenylcyclopropenone sensitization with weekly scalp DPC. Here the sequenced sample was whole blood, taken in connection with sensitization to the hapten diphenylcyclopropenone (DPC). The receptor set was obtained from a woman in her thirties or forties with alopecia areata. Some clones in this sample may be carry-over from other donors' samples.

This clonotype appeared many times. The rearrangement links TRBV4-1 to TRBJ1-1; 8 nucleotides align to TRBD1. This CDR3 region has 14 residues. The germline gives CDR1 MGHRA, CDR2 YSYEKL. V lost 3 bases and J lost 5; bases outside the gene matches: 5. The CDR3 nucleotides read TGCGCCAGCAGCCACCCGACAGGGGATACTGAAGCTTTCTTT. Translation: CASSHPTGDTEAFF.

The chain couples TRBV7-9 to TRBJ2-1; 10 bases line up with TRBD2. The V and J ends lost 5 bases and 1 base, in that order; junction bases with no gene match: 11. The CDR3 sequence is 18 residues long. Looked up from germline, CDR1 is SEHNR and CDR2 is FQNEAQ (reference sequence). In DNA, the CDR3 is TGTGCCAGCAGCCACGGGACTAGCGATTTTAGTTCCTACAATGAGCAGTTCTTC. Protein: CASSHGTSDFSSYNEQFF. Using reference TRBV7-9 and TRBJ2-1 for the parts outside the CDR3, the full variable domain is DTGVSQNPRHKITKRGQNVTFRCDPISEHNRLYWYRQTLGQGPEFLTYFQNEAQLEKSRLLSDRFSAERPKGSFSTLEIQRTEQGDSAMYLCASSHGTSDFSSYNEQFFGPGTRLTVL.

This clonotype showed up just a few times. The CDR3 sequence: CASRSGTSGGFRHEQFF. The CDR3 DNA reads as TGTGCCAGCAGGTCCGGGACTAGCGGGGGGTTTCGGCATGAGCAGTTCTTC. V usage is TRBV7-2 and J usage is TRBJ2-1, with 15 positions matching TRBD2. Germline V CDR1 and CDR2: SGHTA, FQGNSA. V shed 6 bases and J 8 bases; nucleotides not matched to a gene: 11. This CDR3 is 17 amino acids long.

This clonotype has ten or more counts. The J gene is TRBJ1-4, the V gene TRBV12-3 or TRBV12-4; D not resolved. CDR3 size: 12 residues. V lost 3 bases, J lost 10 bases, and 9 bases lay in between. Here the CDR3 reads CASSLALGKLFF. The CDR3 DNA reads TGTGCCAGCAGTTTGGCGCTGGGAAAACTGTTTTTT.

This clonotype has at least ten counts. J is TRBJ1-1 and V is TRBV4-3; 10 bases map to TRBD1. V lost 3 bases and J lost 4; bases outside the gene matches: 5. The CDR3 covers 15 residues. Germline CDR1 LGHNA, CDR2 YSLEER. CDR3 bases: TGCGCCAGCAGCCAGGGTAGGACAGGGGGCACTGAAGCTTTCTTT. Translating it yields CASSQGRTGGTEAFF.

This clonotype was seen only a few times. This chain links TRBV7-2 with TRBJ2-1; D may be TRBD2 (5 bases). The CDR3 has 15 amino acids. Trimming removed 5 bases at V and 8 bases at J, with 19 bases between. Per the germline V gene, CDR1 is SGHTA and CDR2 is FQGNSA. The CDR3 loop reads CASSNGILPGYEQFF. For the CDR3, the DNA is TGTGCCAGCAGCAACGGGATTCTCCCTGGCTATGAGCAGTTCTTC.

Ten or more counts support this clonotype. This chain uses TRBV5-1 with TRBJ1-5; possibly TRBD1 for D (5 bases). The CDR3 runs 14 residues. Germline CDR1 and CDR2: SGHRS and YFSETQ. Between the trimmed V and J ends, which lost 4 bases and 7 bases, there was a span of 15 bases. The DNA for the CDR3 is TGCGCCAGCAGCCGCGACGGGACCCCGCAGCCCCAGCATTTT. Translation gives CASSRDGTPQPQHF.

The chain has TRBV28 and TRBJ1-2; TRBD1 matches 7 bases. Germline trimming cut 8 bases from V and 5 bases from J; bases unmatched to any gene: 5. Germline CDR1 MDHEN, CDR2 SYDVKM. This CDR3 contains 12 residues. This chain's CDR3 is CASRDSVYGYTF. CDR3 nucleotide sequence: TGTGCCAGCCGGGACAGTGTATATGGCTACACCTTC.

The chain employs TRBV30 and TRBJ2-1; D possibly corresponds to TRBD1 (5 bases). The germline CDR1 and CDR2 sequences are GTSNPN and SVGIG (reference sequence). The CDR3 spans 14 residues. Between the trimmed V and J ends, which lost 0 bases and 2 bases, there was a span of 8 bases. CDR3 coding DNA: TGTGCCTGGAGTGTACGCAGGGCCTACAATGAGCAGTTCTTC. It yields the protein CAWSVRRAYNEQFF.

The chain recombines TRBV20-1 with TRBJ1-6; weak D call: TRBD1 (5 bases). The CDR3 runs to 16 residues. The germline V gene encodes CDR1 DFQATT and CDR2 SNEGSKA (reference sequence). V was shortened by 3 bases and J by 6 bases, with 18 bases between the two germline ends. CDR3 loop: CSARVTLGTLNSPLHF. The CDR3 DNA sequence: TGCAGTGCTAGGGTCACCCTTGGGACCCTTAATTCACCCCTCCACTTT.

This chain uses TRBV6-5 with TRBJ1-6; 9 bases line up with TRBD1. CDR1 is MNHEY and CDR2 is SVGAGI in the germline V gene. The trim removed 6 bases at V and 7 bases at J, leaving 7 bases unmatched. The CDR3 totals 15 residues. The DNA of the CDR3 is TGTGCCAGCAGCACCGGACAGGGGAGAAATTCACCCCTCCACTTT. Translation: CASSTGQGRNSPLHF.

The rearrangement uses TRBV12-3 or TRBV12-4 and TRBJ2-7; 9 nucleotides agree with TRBD2. The CDR3 is 13 amino acids. V was pared by 5 bases and J by 3 bases, with 2 bases of the junction left unmatched. Here the CDR3 reads CASSQAGGYEQYF. CDR3 bases: TGTGCCAGCAGTCAAGCGGGGGGCTACGAGCAGTACTTC.

This clonotype was found many times. The CDR3, as DNA: TGTGCCAGCAGTATAGCGGGGGTCCAAGAGACCCAGTACTTC. The encoded protein is CASSIAGVQETQYF. The chain combines TRBV7-2 with TRBJ2-5; 9 nucleotides match TRBD2. The CDR3 totals 14 residues. Germline V lookup: CDR1 SGHTA, CDR2 FQGNSA. The trim removed 6 bases at V and 1 base at J, leaving 3 bases unmatched.

This clonotype has a count of ten or more. The rearrangement uses TRBV27 and TRBJ2-5; D gene uncertain. The V gene's germline CDR1 is MNHEY and CDR2 SMNVEV (reference sequence). This CDR3 comprises 14 residues. The germline V and J ends were trimmed by 2 bases and 2 bases, with 9 bases remaining between them. In DNA form, the CDR3 reads TGTGCCAGCAGTTTACCTAGGTCTCAAGAGACCCAGTACTTC. Translating it yields CASSLPRSQETQYF.

This CDR3 is CASSLGAPVQPQHF. CDR3 nucleotides: TGTGCCAGCAGTTTAGGGGCCCCGGTACAGCCCCAGCATTTT. V usage is TRBV28 and J usage is TRBJ1-5; tentative D call: TRBD1 (5 bases). CDR3 size: 14 residues. Germline V gives CDR1 MDHEN, CDR2 SYDVKM. The V and J ends lost 2 bases and 7 bases respectively, with 12 bases between them.

The table lists this clonotype with many counts. The genes are TRBV5-4 and TRBJ1-3; unclear D gene. This CDR3 has 14 amino acids. V lost 3 bases and J 0 bases, leaving 7 bases between the germline ends. Germline lookup yields CDR1 SGHNT and CDR2 YYREEE (reference sequence). The CDR3: CASSSQDSGNTIYF. The DNA for the CDR3 is TGTGCCAGCAGCTCCCAGGACTCTGGAAACACCATATATTTT.

The table lists this clonotype with many counts. J is TRBJ2-1 and V is TRBV12-3 or TRBV12-4, with D maybe TRBD2 (6 bases). V shed 6 bases and J shed 9 bases, with 15 bases lying between them. The CDR3 consists of 13 residues. The CDR3 loop is CASRWDSRSEQFF. In nucleotides, the CDR3 is TGTGCCAGCAGGTGGGACTCCCGCTCTGAGCAGTTCTTC.

This clonotype was detected a few times. The J gene is TRBJ2-4, the V gene TRBV12-3 or TRBV12-4; no definite D call. The CDR3 runs 14 residues. With 7 bases removed from V and 6 bases from J, the gap between germline ends came to 16 bases. CDR3: CASTTLWAPNIQYF. As DNA, the CDR3 is TGTGCCAGCACTACCCTTTGGGCACCAAACATTCAGTACTTC.

The table lists this clonotype with many counts. The chain uses TRBV6-6 and TRBJ1-1, with D unclear. In germline, CDR1 is MNHNY, CDR2 SVGAGI (reference sequence). This CDR3 has 13 residues. Trimming took 7 bases from V and 0 from J, leaving 9 bases between them. The CDR3 loop is CASISGLNTEAFF. CDR3 bases: TGTGCCAGCATCTCCGGGCTGAACACTGAAGCTTTCTTT.

A few counts support this clonotype. The chain couples TRBV6-2 or TRBV6-3 to TRBJ1-5; perhaps TRBD1 as D (6 bases). The CDR3 contains 14 residues. Germline-derived CDR1 and CDR2 are MNHEY and SVGEGT. V lost 6 bases to trimming and J lost 0 bases, with 9 bases between them. CDR3 DNA: TGTGCCAGCAGCAAGGGGGGTAGCAATCAGCCCCAGCATTTT. Translation gives CASSKGGSNQPQHF.

This clonotype occurred many times. This chain connects TRBV10-3 to TRBJ2-3; D not certain. The CDR3 is 12 amino acids. V gave up 5 bases and J gave up 2 bases, with 5 bases separating them. Germline assignment: CDR1 ENHRY and CDR2 SYGVKD. CDR3 coding DNA: TGTGCCATCAGTACAACCACAGATACGCAGTATTTT. Encoded protein: CAISTTTDTQYF.

The table lists this clonotype with many counts. This sequence joins TRBV5-6 and TRBJ1-1; 7 nucleotides line up with TRBD1. Per the germline V gene, CDR1 is SGHDT and CDR2 is YYEEEE. With 4 bases clipped from V and 6 bases from J, the junction kept 9 bases outside the gene matches. This CDR3 comprises 14 residues. CDR3 nucleotides: TGTGCCAGCAGCCGCCTGGCAGGGGGTGCTGAAGCTTTCTTT. It codes for CASSRLAGGAEAFF.

Only a few counts were recorded for this clonotype. V and J are TRBV3-1 and TRBJ1-3; unclear D gene. The CDR3 totals 18 residues. Per the germline V gene, CDR1 is LGHDT and CDR2 is YNNKEL (reference sequence). Trimming pared 1 base from V and 0 bases from J, leaving 16 bases between. CDR3 DNA sequence: TGTGCCAGCAGCCAAGCAGGAGTGAGCACCAGCTCTGGAAACACCATATATTTT. It yields the protein CASSQAGVSTSSGNTIYF.

This rearrangement joins TRBV6-6 to TRBJ1-2; D is unclear. Germline V gene data show CDR1 as MNHNY and CDR2 as SVGAGI (reference sequence). Trimming shortened V by 6 bases and J by 4 bases, and 12 bases separated the two germline ends. CDR3 size: 13 residues. The CDR3 nucleotides are TGTGCCAGCAGCTCGCCTGCTACCTATGGCTACACCTTC. Residues: CASSSPATYGYTF.

The chain recombines TRBV27 with TRBJ1-6, with D unclear. The germline gives CDR1 MNHEY, CDR2 SMNVEV (reference sequence). This CDR3 is built from 14 residues. V gave up 3 bases and J gave up 8 bases, with 11 bases separating them. CDR3 amino acids: CASSLLGRDSPLHF. The DNA for the CDR3 is TGTGCCAGCAGTTTGTTGGGAAGAGATTCACCCCTCCACTTT.

This clonotype was detected only a few times. The CDR3 here is CASSPRLAGEQFF. CDR3 sequence (DNA): TGTGCCAGCAGCCCCCGACTAGCGGGCGAGCAGTTCTTC. This chain joins TRBV3-1 and TRBJ2-1; 10 bases map to TRBD2. Germline values: CDR1 LGHDT, CDR2 YNNKEL (reference sequence). V shed 4 bases, J shed 10 bases, and the junction held 4 bases outside the gene matches. This CDR3 is 13 amino acids long.